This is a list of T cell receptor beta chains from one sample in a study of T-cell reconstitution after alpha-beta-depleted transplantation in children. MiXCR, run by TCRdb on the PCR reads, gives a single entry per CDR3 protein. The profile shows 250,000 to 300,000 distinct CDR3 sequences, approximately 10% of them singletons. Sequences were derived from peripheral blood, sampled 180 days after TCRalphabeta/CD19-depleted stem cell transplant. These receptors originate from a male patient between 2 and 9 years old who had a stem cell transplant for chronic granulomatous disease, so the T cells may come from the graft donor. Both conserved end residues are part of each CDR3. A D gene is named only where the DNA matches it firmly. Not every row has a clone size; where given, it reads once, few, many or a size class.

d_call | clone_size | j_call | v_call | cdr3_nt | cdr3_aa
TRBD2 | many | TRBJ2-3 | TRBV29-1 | TGCAGCGTCAAACTAGCGCCTAACACAGATACGCAGTATTTT | CSVKLAPNTDTQYF
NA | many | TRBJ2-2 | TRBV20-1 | TGCAGTGCTGTGAGGGGAGCCGGGGAGCTGTTTTTT | CSAVRGAGELFF
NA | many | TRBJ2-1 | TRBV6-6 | TGTGCCAGCAGTTACTCCCAGGTCAATGAGCAGTTCTTC | CASSYSQVNEQFF
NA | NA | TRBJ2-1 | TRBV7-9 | TGTGCCAGCATCTTGGGGACGGCCACGTACAATGAGCAGTTCTTC | CASILGTATYNEQFF
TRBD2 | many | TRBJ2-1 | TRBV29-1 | TGCAGTTCAACTAGCGGCGGGCAGGGCTACAATGAGCAGTTCTTC | CSSTSGGQGYNEQFF
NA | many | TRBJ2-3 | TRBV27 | TGTGCCAGCAGCACCGGAGGGCCGGGTTGGACAGATACGCAGTATTTT | CASSTGGPGWTDTQYF
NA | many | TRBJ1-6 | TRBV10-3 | TGTGCCATCAGTGAAGTGAACGATTCACCCCTCCACTTT | CAISEVNDSPLHF
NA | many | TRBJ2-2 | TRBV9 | TGTGCCAGCAGCGCCCTCGGGGCGTGGGAGCTGTTTTTT | CASSALGAWELFF
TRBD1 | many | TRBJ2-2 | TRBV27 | TGTGCCAGCAGTCCCAGGCAGGGGGCGGGCGGGGAGCTGTTTTTT | CASSPRQGAGGELFF
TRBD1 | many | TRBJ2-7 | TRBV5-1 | TGCGCCAGCAGCTTGGGAGTTTTGGGACAGGGGGCGAGGTACGAGCAGTACTTC | CASSLGVLGQGARYEQYF
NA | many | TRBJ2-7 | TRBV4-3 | TGCGCCAGCAGCCAAGACCCTCGGGCCAGCCAGCAGTACTTC | CASSQDPRASQQYF